These T cell receptor beta chains were read from a single sample in a study of identical twins. A single record per CDR3 protein comes from TCRdb applying MiXCR to the 5' RACE reads. The sample lists some 690,000 distinct CDR3 sequences, around 21% occurring once. A further study also used this sample, focusing on T cells expressing NK-cell markers.

Sequencing was done on a sample of PBMCs. These receptors were taken from a woman between 18 and 29 years old in good health. CDR3s include the opening cysteine and the closing phenylalanine or tryptophan. The order of the fields is J gene, clone size, V gene, D gene, CDR3 DNA, CDR3 protein. D genes are given only for firm matches. Clone size is shown for a subset of rows, as once, few, many or a class of expanded clone.

TRBJ2-5 many TRBV12-3/TRBV12-4 - TGTGCCAGCAGTTTCGTAAGCGGCGCCAGAGGGGCGGCCCAGTACTTC CASSFVSGARGAAQYF
TRBJ2-1 - TRBV20-1 TRBD2 TGCAGTGCTAGAGACGGCGGGAGGTCCTCCTACAATGAGCAGTTCTTC CSARDGGRSSYNEQFF
TRBJ2-6 few TRBV7-6 TRBD1 TGTGCCAGCAGCTTTACCGGGACAGGGTCGTCTGGGGCCAACGTCCTGACTTTC CASSFTGTGSSGANVLTF
TRBJ1-4 few TRBV20-1 - TGCAGTGCTAGAGATCAGGGAACGGATGAAAAACTGTTTTTT CSARDQGTDEKLFF
TRBJ2-3 many TRBV6-1 TRBD2 TGTGCCAGCAGTCAGGCACGGACTAGCGGGAGGAGAGGGACAGATACGCAGTATTTT CASSQARTSGRRGTDTQYF
TRBJ2-7 - TRBV21-1 - TGTGCCAGCAGCAAAGCGCTGGACAGGGGCAAGAAACCCTACGAGCAGTACTTC CASSKALDRGKKPYEQYF
TRBJ2-1 few TRBV5-5 - TGTGCCAGCAGCTTCGACTCAGTGGGCGGAAATGAGCAGTTCTTC CASSFDSVGGNEQFF
TRBJ1-1 many TRBV12-3/TRBV12-4 - TGTGCCAGCAGCACCCGAGGTCGGGCCACTGAAGCTTTCTTT CASSTRGRATEAFF
TRBJ2-4 - TRBV5-1 - TGCGCCAGCAGCTTGGACCAACCCAAAAACATTCAGTACTTC CASSLDQPKNIQYF
TRBJ2-2 - TRBV5-1 - TGCGCCAGCAGCTTCGCGGTCCCCAGCGCCGGGGAGCTGTTTTTT CASSFAVPSAGELFF
TRBJ1-1 - TRBV6-5 - TGTGCCAGCAGTTACGCAGGGCCGGACACTGAAGCTTTCTTT CASSYAGPDTEAFF
TRBJ2-5 - TRBV7-8 - TGTGCCAGCAGCTTACGGCTAGCGTCCGACATGCAAGAGACCCAGTACTTC CASSLRLASDMQETQYF
TRBJ2-5 few TRBV4-3 - TGCGCCAGCAGCCAAGATCTTTTCTCCGAGGAGACCCAGTACTTC CASSQDLFSEETQYF
TRBJ1-1 many TRBV29-1 - TGCAGCGTAGACAGCAGCTCCTTGAACACTGAAGCTTTCTTT CSVDSSSLNTEAFF
TRBJ2-3 few TRBV27 - TGTGCCAGCAGTTTTAACGGGCGCACAGATACGCAGTATTTT CASSFNGRTDTQYF
TRBJ2-6 many TRBV4-3 - TGCGCCAGCAGCCAAGAGTCGGGGACCGGGGCCAACGTCCTGACTTTC CASSQESGTGANVLTF
TRBJ2-3 - TRBV20-1 TRBD2 TGCAGTGCCCCCCGGAGTAGCGGGGGACCAGATACGCAGTATTTT CSAPRSSGGPDTQYF
TRBJ1-5 few TRBV7-9 - TGTGCCAGCAGCTTACTGTATCAGCCCCAGCATTTT CASSLLYQPQHF
TRBJ2-1 few TRBV10-3 - TGTGCCATCAGTGATATTTCTTCCAATGAGCAGTTCTTC CAISDISSNEQFF
TRBJ2-5 - TRBV1 - TGCACCAGCAGCCAAGTAATTTATGTGGGCGGGGCCGCGGAGACCCAGTACTTC CTSSQVIYVGGAAETQYF
TRBJ2-1 many TRBV5-1 - TGCGCCAGCAGTTGGGGAAGCTCCTACAATGAGCAGTTCTTC CASSWGSSYNEQFF
TRBJ2-1 - TRBV7-9 TRBD1 TGTGCCAGCAGCTTAAACAGGGGATACAATGAGCAGTTCTTC CASSLNRGYNEQFF
TRBJ2-5 - TRBV11-2 TRBD2 TGTGCCAGCAGCCTTAATTTCGGACTAGCGGGAGTGGGGGAGACCCAGTACTTC CASSLNFGLAGVGETQYF
TRBJ2-1 - TRBV7-9 TRBD2 TGTGCCAGCAGCTTGAGCGGGAGGGGGTTCAATGAGCAGTTCTTC CASSLSGRGFNEQFF
TRBJ1-2 - TRBV12-5 - TGTGCTAGTGGTTTTTGGGGTAGCTACACCTTC CASGFWGSYTF
TRBJ2-1 few TRBV5-1 - TGCGCCAGCAGCTCCGGGGCGGCAAGGGACGAGCAGTTCTTC CASSSGAARDEQFF
TRBJ2-3 - TRBV20-1 - TGCAGTGCCGACACTAGTGGGACAGATACGCAGTATTTT CSADTSGTDTQYF
TRBJ2-3 few TRBV20-1 TRBD2 TGCAGTGCTAGTTTCTCGGGGGGGGATACGCAGTATTTT CSASFSGGDTQYF
TRBJ2-5 few TRBV5-5 TRBD1 TGTGCCAGCAGTCCCCAGGGGGCCAGGGAGACCCAGTACTTC CASSPQGARETQYF
TRBJ1-5 - TRBV12-3/TRBV12-4 - TGTGCCAGCAGTTTTGAGCAGGTGAATCAGCCCCAGCATTTT CASSFEQVNQPQHF
TRBJ2-1 few TRBV7-9 - TGTGCCAGCAGCTTTGACATACGGTCCCATGAGCAGTTCTTC CASSFDIRSHEQFF